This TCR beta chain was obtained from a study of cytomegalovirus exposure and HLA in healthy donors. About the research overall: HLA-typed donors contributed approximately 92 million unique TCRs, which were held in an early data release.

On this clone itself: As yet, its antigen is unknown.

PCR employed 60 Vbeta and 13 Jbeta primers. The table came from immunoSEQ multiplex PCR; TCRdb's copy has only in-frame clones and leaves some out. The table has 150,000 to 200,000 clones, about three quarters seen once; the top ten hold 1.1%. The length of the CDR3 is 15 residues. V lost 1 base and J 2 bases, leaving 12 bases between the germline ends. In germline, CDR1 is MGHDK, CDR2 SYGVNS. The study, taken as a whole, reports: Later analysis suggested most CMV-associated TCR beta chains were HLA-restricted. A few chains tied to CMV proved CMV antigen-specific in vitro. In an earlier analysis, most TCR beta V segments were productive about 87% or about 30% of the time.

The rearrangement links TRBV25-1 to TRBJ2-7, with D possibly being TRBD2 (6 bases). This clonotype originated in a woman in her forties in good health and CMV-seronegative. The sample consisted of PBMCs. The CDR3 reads CASSEWGDSTYEQYF. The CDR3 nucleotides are TGTGCCAGCAGTGAATGGGGGGATAGTACCTACGAGCAGTACTTC.